The 2 T cell receptor beta chains below come from one sample, sequenced in a study of spatial heterogeneity in lung cancer. Study-level findings and limits: The number of expanded tumor alpha and beta chains correlated with mutation number.

These TCRs are of unknown antigen specificity. TCRdb reprocessed the 5' RACE reads via MiXCR and lists one record per CDR3 protein. The table shows some 1,600 distinct CDR3 sequences, with about 19% occurring only once. Time point given: sample taken at primary tumor resection. The sequences come from lung tumor tissue, collected at surgery. The receptors derive from a male donor with early-stage non-small cell lung cancer.

By its share, this clonotype is medium-sized. This beta chain turned up in a library designed for alpha chains; as an off-target read, its abundance says little. The V gene is TRBV10-2, the J gene TRBJ1-5; D gene uncertain. CDR1 WSHSY and CDR2 SAAADI come from the germline V gene. Trimming shortened V by 4 bases and J by 5 bases, and 9 bases separated the two germline ends. This CDR3 comprises 13 residues. This CDR3 reads CASSGGWDQPQHF. In DNA form, the CDR3 reads TGCGCCAGCAGTGGAGGGTGGGATCAGCCCCAGCATTTT.

Concerning this clonotype: This beta chain is off target for a library built for alpha chains, so its abundance means little. The V call is TRBV5-1, the J call TRBJ1-6; D might be TRBD1 (6 bases). Germline loops: CDR1 SGHRS, CDR2 YFSETQ. Trimming removed 2 bases at V and 2 bases at J, with 8 bases between. This CDR3 comprises 15 residues. The CDR3 nucleotides are TGCGCCAGCAGCTTTTGGACAGCCTATAATTCACCCCTCCACTTT. It translates to CASSFWTAYNSPLHF.